Given below is one T cell receptor (beta chain) in context. Its binding antigen is unknown. No qualities accompany the bases; no much larger clone lies one base away. The data stem from a study of T cell repertoires in cytomegalovirus infection (dated by TCRdb to about 2019). At the level of the whole study: Recently identified HLA-C-restricted CMV epitopes, whose presentation resists viral immunomodulation, were targeted by peptide stimulations together with well-studied HLA-B-restricted epitopes. Because public TCR beta signatures pointed to carriage of CMV infection together with the matching HLA type, the HLA type of each donor mattered for the analysis.

What the study reported, not specific to this receptor: Cumulative frequency of public TCR beta family members discriminated carriers of CMV infection plus the relevant HLA type in this cohort and an independent roughly 350-donor cohort. In the ex vivo response, HLA-C-restricted CMV-specific TCR beta clonotypes were dominant, and in two of eight donors the single most frequent clonotype came from this HLA-C-restricted group.

The sequencing machine was an Illumina HiSeq 1500. TCRdb applied fastp at Q25 and MiXCR to the public reads, then kept only in-frame beta chains. Merged by CDR3 protein, the rows form single entries marked with the most common genes and DNA. In this sample the table shows around 540,000 distinct CDR3 sequences, around a third of which occur a single time. The ten most abundant clones make up 17% of the sample. This specimen's treatment or condition label, interpreted: in vitro stimulation with specific CMV peptide epitopes to enrich CMV-specific T cells. CDR1 SGHVT and CDR2 SQSDAQ were looked up in the germline V gene. A distance of 2 bases separates the germline ends of V and J, which lose 3 bases and 9 bases respectively. From the cysteine up to the phenylalanine, the CDR3 has a length of 9 residues. The kept DNA is CDR3 alone, 27 bases in frame from the first base.

The sequence was collected from a human donor in good health (CMV status not recorded). Some clones in this sample may be carry-over from other donors' samples. Recombination connected TRBV7-4 to TRBJ2-5; the D gene is unclear. Sequenced here: cultured PBMCs, sampled from culture after CMV antigen stimulation. CDR3 sequence: CASSFSQYF. Here is the DNA: TGTGCCAGCAGCTTTTCCCAGTACTTC.